Listed here are 23 T cell receptor beta chains from one sample, sequenced in a study of monozygotic twins with inflammatory bowel disease. TCRdb reprocessed the 5' RACE reads; each CDR3 protein has one entry and no DNA is given. The sample data list more than 300,000 distinct CDR3 sequences. Sequencing input: blood. The receptors originated from a human donor with ulcerative colitis or Crohn's disease, or a healthy co-twin of an affected twin (not recorded which).

V usage is TRBV4-2 and J usage is TRBJ1-5; TCRdb's D call, TRBD1, is unchecked because there is no DNA. This CDR3 has 14 amino acids. Germline loops: CDR1 LGHNA, CDR2 YNFKEQ. CDR3 loop: CASSQRQGNQPQHF.

V gene TRBV24-1 combines with J gene TRBJ2-1; the D gene TCRdb calls, TRBD1, cannot be checked with no DNA. CDR3 length equals 16 residues. Germline assignment: CDR1 KGHDR and CDR2 SFDVKD. This CDR3 is CATSDTRQGIRNEQFF.

This chain joins TRBV2 and TRBJ1-2. Per the germline V gene, CDR1 is SNHLY and CDR2 is FYNNEI. The CDR3 totals 14 residues. The CDR3 loop reads CASSRGRAADGYTF. Complete variable domain (other parts from reference TRBV2 and TRBJ1-2): EPEVTQTPSHQVTQMGQEVILRCVPISNHLYFYWYRQILGQKVEFLVSFYNNEISEKSEIFDDQFSVERPDGSNFTLKIRSTKLEDSAMYFCASSRGRAADGYTFGSGTRLTVV.

The rearrangement links TRBV3-1 to TRBJ2-4. Germline values: CDR1 LGHDT, CDR2 YNNKEL (reference sequence). The CDR3 runs 13 residues. CDR3 loop: CASSLRSSNIQYF.

CDR3 sequence reads: CASSQTAGTGGLSSTDTQYF. The chain uses TRBV4-1 and TRBJ2-3; TCRdb outputs TRBD1, but without DNA this stays unchecked. The CDR3 is 20 residues long. Per germline, CDR1 MGHRA and CDR2 YSYEKL.

The chain carries TRBV19 and TRBJ1-4. This CDR3 has 14 residues. Germline V lookup: CDR1 LNHDA, CDR2 SQIVND (reference sequence). CDR3 amino acids: CASIDGQNNEKLFF.

The chain has TRBV20-1 and TRBJ2-7; TCRdb outputs TRBD1, but without DNA this stays unchecked. The CDR3 spans 13 residues. Germline CDR1 is DFQATT and CDR2 is SNEGSKA (reference sequence). CDR3 amino acids: CSAMTGGPYEQYF.

The chain employs TRBV5-6 and TRBJ2-1; TCRdb proposes TRBD1, but this gene call is untestable without DNA. Germline lookup yields CDR1 SGHDT and CDR2 YYEEEE. There are 16 residues in the CDR3. CDR3 residues: CASSPGGPRSYNEQFF.

The CDR3 protein is CASSWWGARGYNEQFF. The chain joins TRBV5-6 to TRBJ2-1; lacking DNA, the TRBD1 call made by TCRdb goes unchecked. Germline V lookup: CDR1 SGHDT, CDR2 YYEEEE. This CDR3 has 16 amino acids.

The gene calls are TRBV12-3 or TRBV12-4 and TRBJ1-3; TCRdb designates TRBD1, a call that cannot be tested without DNA. There are 15 residues in the CDR3. The CDR3 sequence is CASSPRVPEGNTIYF.

The V gene is TRBV12-3 or TRBV12-4, the J gene TRBJ2-7. This CDR3 has 15 residues. The CDR3 spells CASSSSGASSYEQYF.

The chain employs TRBV5-1 and TRBJ2-3. Germline assignment: CDR1 SGHRS and CDR2 YFSETQ. CDR3 size: 16 residues. The CDR3 loop reads CASSYESQFSTDTQYF.

The rearrangement joins TRBV20-1 to TRBJ1-2; TCRdb's assignment of TRBD1 cannot be checked, as there is no DNA. This CDR3 spans 15 amino acids. Looked up from germline, CDR1 is DFQATT and CDR2 is SNEGSKA (reference sequence). The CDR3 region is CSARAPTGINYGYTF.

The V gene is TRBV12-3 or TRBV12-4, the J gene TRBJ1-2; there is no DNA to check the TCRdb D call of TRBD1. This CDR3 has 15 residues. CDR3 protein: CASSLGAGGNYGYTF.

The rearrangement links TRBV18 to TRBJ2-7; TCRdb outputs TRBD1, but without DNA this stays unchecked. This CDR3 contains 14 residues. Per the germline V gene, CDR1 is KGHSH and CDR2 is LQKENI. CDR3 sequence reads: CASSRDGPGAEQYF.

The V gene is TRBV7-3, the J gene TRBJ2-1; lacking DNA, the TRBD2 call made by TCRdb goes unchecked. Germline V gene lookup returns CDR1 SGHTA and CDR2 FQGTGA. CDR3 length equals 19 residues. CDR3 protein: CASSPNINPRSGFYNEQFF.

The chain combines TRBV5-1 with TRBJ2-3. CDR3 length: 15 residues. Germline V CDR1 and CDR2: SGHRS, YFSETQ. The CDR3 sequence is CASSWAGISTDTQYF.

CDR3 amino acids: CASSTGTAYYEQYF. The V gene is TRBV7-2, the J gene TRBJ2-7; TCRdb outputs TRBD1, but without DNA this stays unchecked. In germline, CDR1 is SGHTA, CDR2 FQGNSA. The CDR3 spans 14 residues.

The gene calls are TRBV4-1 and TRBJ1-1; no DNA is available, so the TRBD1 call from TCRdb remains unchecked. Germline CDR1 and CDR2: MGHRA and YSYEKL. The CDR3 is 12 residues long. This CDR3 reads CASSLGTGEAFF.

The chain uses TRBV7-8 and TRBJ1-4. There are 14 residues in the CDR3. CDR1 is SGHVS and CDR2 is FQNEAQ in the germline V gene. The CDR3 protein is CASSPPGVSEKLFF. The complete variable domain, with remaining parts taken from reference TRBV7-8 and TRBJ1-4, reads GAGVSQSPRYKVAKRGQDVALRCDPISGHVSLFWYQQALGQGPEFLTYFQNEAQLDKSGLPSDRFFAERPEGSVSTLKIQRTQQEDSAVYLCASSPPGVSEKLFFGSGTQLSVL.

The chain employs TRBV5-1 and TRBJ1-6; the TRBD1 assignment by TCRdb is unverifiable without DNA. This CDR3 is built from 16 residues. The V gene's germline CDR1 is SGHRS and CDR2 YFSETQ. The CDR3 reads CASSPGHESVNSPLHF.

The V and J genes are TRBV12-3 or TRBV12-4 and TRBJ1-5; TCRdb's D call of TRBD1 is untestable without DNA. The CDR3 consists of 17 residues. Here the CDR3 reads CASSTTDRGFPNQPQHF.

CDR3 residues: CASSLAGTYTGELFF. The chain has TRBV4-2 and TRBJ2-2; the TCRdb call, TRBD2, lacks DNA for checking. The length of the CDR3 is 15 residues. Germline CDR1 reads LGHNA; CDR2 reads YNFKEQ.